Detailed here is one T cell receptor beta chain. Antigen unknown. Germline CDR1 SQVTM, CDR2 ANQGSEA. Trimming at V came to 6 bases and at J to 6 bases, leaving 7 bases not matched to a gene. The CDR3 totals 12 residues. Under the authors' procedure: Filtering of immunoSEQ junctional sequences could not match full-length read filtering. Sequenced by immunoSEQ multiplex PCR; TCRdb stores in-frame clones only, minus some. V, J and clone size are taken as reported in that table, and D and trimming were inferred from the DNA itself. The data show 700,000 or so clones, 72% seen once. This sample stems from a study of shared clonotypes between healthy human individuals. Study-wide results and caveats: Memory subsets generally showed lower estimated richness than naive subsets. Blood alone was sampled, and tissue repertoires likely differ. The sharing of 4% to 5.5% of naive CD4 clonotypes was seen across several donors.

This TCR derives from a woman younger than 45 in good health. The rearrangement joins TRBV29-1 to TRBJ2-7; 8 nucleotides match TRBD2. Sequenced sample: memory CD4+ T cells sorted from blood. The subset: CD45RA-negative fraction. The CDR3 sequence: CSVLVAGSEQYF. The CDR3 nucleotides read TGCAGCGTCCTGGTAGCGGGGAGCGAGCAGTACTTC.